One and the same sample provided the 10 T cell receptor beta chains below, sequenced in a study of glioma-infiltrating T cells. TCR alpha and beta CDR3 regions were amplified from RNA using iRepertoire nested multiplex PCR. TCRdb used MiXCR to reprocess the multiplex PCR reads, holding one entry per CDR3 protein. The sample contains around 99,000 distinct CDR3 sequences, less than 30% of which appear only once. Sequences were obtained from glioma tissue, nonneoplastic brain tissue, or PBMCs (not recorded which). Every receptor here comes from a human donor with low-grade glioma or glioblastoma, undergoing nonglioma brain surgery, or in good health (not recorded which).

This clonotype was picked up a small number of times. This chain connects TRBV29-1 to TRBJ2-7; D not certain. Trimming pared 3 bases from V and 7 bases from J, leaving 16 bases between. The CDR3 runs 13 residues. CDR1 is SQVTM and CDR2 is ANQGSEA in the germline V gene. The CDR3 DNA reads TGCAGCGTTGATACAGCCACCCGGCGGGAGCAGTACTTC. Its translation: CSVDTATRREQYF.

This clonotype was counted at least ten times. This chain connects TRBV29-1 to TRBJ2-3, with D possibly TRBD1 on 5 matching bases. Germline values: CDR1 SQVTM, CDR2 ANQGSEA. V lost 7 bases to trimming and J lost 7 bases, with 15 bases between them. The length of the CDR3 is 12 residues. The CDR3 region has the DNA TGCAGCGGAGACACAGGAACGAATACGCAGTATTTT. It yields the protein CSGDTGTNTQYF.

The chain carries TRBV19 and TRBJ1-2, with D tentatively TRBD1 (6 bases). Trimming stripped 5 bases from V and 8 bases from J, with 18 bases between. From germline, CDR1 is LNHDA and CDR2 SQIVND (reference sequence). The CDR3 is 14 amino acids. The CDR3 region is CASSPRQAFGGYTF. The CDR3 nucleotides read TGTGCCAGTAGTCCCCGACAGGCCTTTGGGGGCTACACCTTC. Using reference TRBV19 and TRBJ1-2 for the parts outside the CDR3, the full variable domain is DGGITQSPKYLFRKEGQNVTLSCEQNLNHDAMYWYRQDPGQGLRLIYYSQIVNDFQKGDIAEGYSVSREKKESFPLTVTSAQKNPTAFYLCASSPRQAFGGYTFGSGTRLTVV.

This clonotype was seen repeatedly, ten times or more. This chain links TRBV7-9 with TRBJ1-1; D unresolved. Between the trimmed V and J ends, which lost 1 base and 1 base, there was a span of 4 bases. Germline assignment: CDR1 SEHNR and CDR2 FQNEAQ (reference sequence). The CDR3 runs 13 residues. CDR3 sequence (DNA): TGTGCCAGCAGCTTAGTAGAGAACACTGAAGCTTTCTTT. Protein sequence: CASSLVENTEAFF.

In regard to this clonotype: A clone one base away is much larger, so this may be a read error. Written as DNA, the CDR3 is TGTGCCAGCAGCTCGGACAGGGGAGTCTATGGCTACACCTTC. Amino acids: CASSSDRGVYGYTF. This chain connects TRBV7-9 to TRBJ1-2; 9 bases are a match to TRBD1. Germline CDR1 is SEHNR and CDR2 is FQNEAQ (reference sequence). The CDR3 has 14 residues. V trimming: 4 bases; J trimming: 4 bases; junction bases outside the gene matches: 4.

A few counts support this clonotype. The CDR3 DNA is TGTGCCAGCAGCGCGCCAGGGGGATTCCAAGAGACCCAGTACTTC. Translation gives CASSAPGGFQETQYF. The chain couples TRBV9 to TRBJ2-5; 7 nucleotides line up with TRBD1. The CDR3 spans 15 residues. V was pared by 3 bases and J by 1 base, with 6 bases of the junction left unmatched. Germline V lookup: CDR1 SGDLS, CDR2 YYNGEE.

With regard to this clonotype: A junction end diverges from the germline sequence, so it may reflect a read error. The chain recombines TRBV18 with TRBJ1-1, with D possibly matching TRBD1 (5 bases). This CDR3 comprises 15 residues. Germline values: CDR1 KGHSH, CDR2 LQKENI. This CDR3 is CASSHGDRMNAEAFF. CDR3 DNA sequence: TGTGCCAGCTCCCACGGAGACAGAATGAACGCTGAAGCTTTCTTT. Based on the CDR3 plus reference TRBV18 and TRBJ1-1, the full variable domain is NAGVMQNPRHLVRRRGQEARLRCSPMKGHSHVYWYRQLPEEGLKFMVYLQKENIIDESGMPKERFSAEFPKEGPSILRIQQVVRGDSAAYFCASSHGDRMNAEAFFGQGTRLTVV.

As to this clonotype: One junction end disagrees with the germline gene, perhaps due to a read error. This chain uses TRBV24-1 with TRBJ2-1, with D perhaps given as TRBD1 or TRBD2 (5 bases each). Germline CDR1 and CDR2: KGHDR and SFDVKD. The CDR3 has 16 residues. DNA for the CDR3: TGTGCCAGCAGTGCTTCGGGACCGGCCCCCTACAATGAGCACTTCTTC. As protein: CASSASGPAPYNEHFF.

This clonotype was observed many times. CDR3 residues: CASSIPRQGATYEQYF. The CDR3, as DNA: TGTGCCAGCAGCATCCCGAGACAGGGAGCAACCTACGAGCAGTACTTC. The V call is TRBV7-9, the J call TRBJ2-7; 7 nucleotides line up with TRBD1. The germline gives CDR1 SEHNR, CDR2 FQNEAQ (reference sequence). The CDR3 contains 16 residues. Germline trimming cut 5 bases from V and 2 bases from J; bases unmatched to any gene: 12.

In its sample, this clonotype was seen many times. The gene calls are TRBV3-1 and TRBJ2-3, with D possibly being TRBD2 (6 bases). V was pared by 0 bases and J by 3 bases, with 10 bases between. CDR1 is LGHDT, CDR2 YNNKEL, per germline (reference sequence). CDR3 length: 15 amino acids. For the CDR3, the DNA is TGTGCCAGCAGCCAAGATCCGGGAGCGACAGATACGCAGTATTTT. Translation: CASSQDPGATDTQYF.